This T cell receptor beta chain was profiled in a study of T cells in Graves' hyperthyroidism and ophthalmopathy. The length of the CDR3 is 14 residues. Between the trimmed V and J ends, which lost 4 bases and 1 base, there was a span of 10 bases. Germline V gene sequence: CDR1 SNHLY, CDR2 FYNNEI. Authors of the study amplified TCR beta CDR3 regions from RNA transcripts. A set of HTBI primers served as the primers for a first-round RT-PCR of the TCR CDR3. In TCRdb, the multiplex PCR reads were re-called with MiXCR into one record per CDR3 protein. The sample carries a few hundred thousand distinct CDR3 sequences, under 25% recorded once. About this clonotype: The antigen is unknown.

Whole-study results and caveats: Using 13 V-J features, a model discriminated ophthalmopathy from stable hyperthyroidism.

These patients, aged 18 to 65, had recently diagnosed hyperthyroidism lasting under 2 months. Exclusion criteria comprised uncontrolled infection, other autoimmune disease, pregnancy or lactation. Diagnostic decisions used clinical symptoms, serum thyroxine and TRAb, thyroid ultrasound and orbital computed tomography. The chain joins TRBV2 to TRBJ1-1; D is uncertain. The sequence was obtained from a man between 18 and 35 years old with Graves' hyperthyroidism. Input material: blood. The CDR3 region is CASSGQNRNTEAFF. The CDR3 nucleotides are TGTGCCAGCAGTGGTCAAAATAGGAACACTGAAGCTTTCTTT.